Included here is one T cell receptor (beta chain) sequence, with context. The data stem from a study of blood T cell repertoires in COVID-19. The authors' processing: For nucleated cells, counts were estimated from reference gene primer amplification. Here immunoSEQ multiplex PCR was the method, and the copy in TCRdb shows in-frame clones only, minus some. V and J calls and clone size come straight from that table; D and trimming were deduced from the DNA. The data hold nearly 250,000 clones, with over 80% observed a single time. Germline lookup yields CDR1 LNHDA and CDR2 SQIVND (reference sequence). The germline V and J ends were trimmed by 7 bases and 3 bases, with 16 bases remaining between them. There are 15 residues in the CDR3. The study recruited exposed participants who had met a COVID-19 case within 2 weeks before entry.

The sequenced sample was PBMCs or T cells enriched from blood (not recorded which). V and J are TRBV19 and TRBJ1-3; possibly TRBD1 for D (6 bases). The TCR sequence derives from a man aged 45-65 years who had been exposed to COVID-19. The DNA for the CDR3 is TGTGCCAGTACCCTAGCCGGGACATTTGGAAACACCATATATTTT. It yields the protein CASTLAGTFGNTIYF.